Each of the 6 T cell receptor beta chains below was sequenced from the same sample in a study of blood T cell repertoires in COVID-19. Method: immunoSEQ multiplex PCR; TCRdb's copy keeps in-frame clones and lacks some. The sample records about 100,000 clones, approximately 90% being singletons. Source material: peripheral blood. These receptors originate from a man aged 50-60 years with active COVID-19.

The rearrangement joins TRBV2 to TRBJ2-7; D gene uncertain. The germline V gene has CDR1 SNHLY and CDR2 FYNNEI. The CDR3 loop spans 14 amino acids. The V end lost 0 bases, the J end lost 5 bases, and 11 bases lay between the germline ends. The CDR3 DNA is TGTGCCAGCAGTGAAGCGCTCCCGGGTAACGAGCAGTACTTC. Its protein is CASSEALPGNEQYF.

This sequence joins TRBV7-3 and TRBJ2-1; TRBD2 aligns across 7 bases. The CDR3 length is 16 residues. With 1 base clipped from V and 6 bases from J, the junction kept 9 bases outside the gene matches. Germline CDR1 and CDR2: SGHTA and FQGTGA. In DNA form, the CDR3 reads TGTGCCAGCAGCTTAAATGGCGGGGGTCTCTCCAATGAGCAGTTCTTC. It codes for CASSLNGGGLSNEQFF. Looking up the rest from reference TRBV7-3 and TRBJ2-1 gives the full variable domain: GAGVSQTPSNKVTEKGKYVELRCDPISGHTALYWYRQSLGQGPEFLIYFQGTGAADDSGLPNDRFFAVRPEGSVSTLKIQRTERGDSAVYLCASSLNGGGLSNEQFFGPGTRLTVL.

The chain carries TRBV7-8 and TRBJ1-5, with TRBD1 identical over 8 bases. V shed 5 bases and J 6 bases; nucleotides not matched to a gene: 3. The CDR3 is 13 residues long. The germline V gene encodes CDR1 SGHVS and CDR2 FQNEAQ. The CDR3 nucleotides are TGTGCCAGCAGCCACGACAGGGGTCAGCCCCAGCATTTT. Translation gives CASSHDRGQPQHF. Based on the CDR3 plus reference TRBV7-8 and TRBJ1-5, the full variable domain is GAGVSQSPRYKVAKRGQDVALRCDPISGHVSLFWYQQALGQGPEFLTYFQNEAQLDKSGLPSDRFFAERPEGSVSTLKIQRTQQEDSAVYLCASSHDRGQPQHFGDGTRLSIL.

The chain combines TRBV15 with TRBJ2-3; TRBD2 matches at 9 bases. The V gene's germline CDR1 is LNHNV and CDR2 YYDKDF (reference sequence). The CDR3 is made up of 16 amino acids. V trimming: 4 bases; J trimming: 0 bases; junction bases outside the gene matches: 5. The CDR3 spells CATSTGLATSTDTQYF. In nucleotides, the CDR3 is TGTGCCACCAGCACGGGACTAGCAACTAGCACAGATACGCAGTATTTT.

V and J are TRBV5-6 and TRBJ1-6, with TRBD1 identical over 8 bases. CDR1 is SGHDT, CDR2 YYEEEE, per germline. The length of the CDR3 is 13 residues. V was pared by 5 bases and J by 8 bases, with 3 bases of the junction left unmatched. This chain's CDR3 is CASRTGEYSPLHF. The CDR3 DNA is TGTGCCAGCAGGACAGGGGAATATTCACCCCTCCACTTT.

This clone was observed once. The CDR3 region is CASNFATGYGYTF. CDR3 nucleotides: TGTGCCAGCAACTTTGCGACAGGCTATGGCTACACCTTC. The gene calls are TRBV7-2 and TRBJ1-2; a weak D match, TRBD1 (6 bases). Trimming removed 7 bases at V and 4 bases at J, with 13 bases between. The CDR3 runs 13 residues. Germline CDR1 SGHTA, CDR2 FQGNSA.